This passage covers 15 T cell receptor beta chains from one sample sequenced in a study of T cell responses to AZD1222 COVID-19 vaccine. TCRdb keeps only in-frame clones here, not all; method: immunoSEQ multiplex PCR. Altogether about 170,000 clones are present, around 90% being singletons, with the ten largest covering 1.6%. The sample in question was peripheral blood, obtained on day 0 of AZD1222 vaccination. These TCRs come from an adult in good health.

This sequence joins TRBV24-1 and TRBJ2-7; TRBD2 is a possible D gene (6 bases). V gave up 9 bases and J gave up 7 bases, with 18 bases separating them. The CDR3 is 13 residues long. Germline CDR1 KGHDR, CDR2 SFDVKD. CDR3 region: CATSPGDWGEQYF. In DNA, the CDR3 is TGTGCCACCTCCCCGGGGGATTGGGGTGAGCAGTACTTC.

This chain uses TRBV9 with TRBJ1-2; D might be TRBD1 (5 bases). This CDR3 is built from 13 residues. Germline CDR1 SGDLS, CDR2 YYNGEE. V dropped 4 bases and J dropped 8 bases, with 15 bases sitting between them. The CDR3 DNA reads TGTGCCAGCAGCTCAGGGAGCGACACGGGCTACACCTTC. Protein product: CASSSGSDTGYTF.

The CDR3 spells CASSRGTFNYEQYF. The CDR3 coding sequence is TGTGCCAGCAGTCGTGGCACCTTTAACTACGAGCAGTACTTC. The chain couples TRBV7-9 to TRBJ2-7; no clear D gene. Germline CDR1 SEHNR, CDR2 FQNEAQ (reference sequence). Trimming left V 6 bases short and J 3 bases short, with 15 bases between. The CDR3 spans 14 residues. The full variable domain, with the rest looked up from reference TRBV7-9 and TRBJ2-7, is DTGVSQNPRHKITKRGQNVTFRCDPISEHNRLYWYRQTLGQGPEFLTYFQNEAQLEKSRLLSDRFSAERPKGSFSTLEIQRTEQGDSAMYLCASSRGTFNYEQYFGPGTRLTVT.

The genes are TRBV7-9 and TRBJ2-5; D unclear. The CDR3 covers 16 residues. V lost 0 bases, J lost 5 bases, and 16 bases lay in between. Germline lookup yields CDR1 SEHNR and CDR2 FQNEAQ (reference sequence). The CDR3 spells CASSLAKGNLRETQYF. In nucleotides, the CDR3 is TGTGCCAGCAGCTTAGCGAAGGGAAACCTAAGGGAGACCCAGTACTTC.

The V gene is TRBV18, the J gene TRBJ2-1; perhaps TRBD1 as D (6 bases). Germline-derived CDR1 and CDR2 are KGHSH and LQKENI. The ends were cut back, 3 bases at V and 0 bases at J, with 9 bases in the middle. The CDR3 consists of 15 residues. In DNA, the CDR3 is TGTGCCAGCTCACCGAACAGGGACTCCTACAATGAGCAGTTCTTC. This codes for CASSPNRDSYNEQFF. Looking up the rest from reference TRBV18 and TRBJ2-1 gives the full variable domain: NAGVMQNPRHLVRRRGQEARLRCSPMKGHSHVYWYRQLPEEGLKFMVYLQKENIIDESGMPKERFSAEFPKEGPSILRIQQVVRGDSAAYFCASSPNRDSYNEQFFGPGTRLTVL.

This CDR3 reads CASSFQAPTTTNEKLFF. CDR3 nucleotide sequence: TGTGCCAGCAGCTTTCAGGCCCCTACTACAACTAATGAAAAACTGTTTTTT. The rearrangement uses TRBV5-5 and TRBJ1-4; D is undetermined. Germline CDR1 is SGHKS and CDR2 is YYEKEE (reference sequence). V lost 2 bases and J 0 bases, leaving 14 bases between the germline ends. This CDR3 region has 17 residues. The whole variable domain, filled in from reference TRBV5-5 and TRBJ1-4, reads DAGVTQSPTHLIKTRGQQVTLRCSPISGHKSVSWYQQVLGQGPQFIFQYYEKEERGRGNFPDRFSARQFPNYSSELNVNALLLGDSALYLCASSFQAPTTTNEKLFFGSGTQLSVL.

The chain links TRBV7-2 to TRBJ2-3; no clear D. The CDR3 length is 11 residues. Trimming pared 4 bases from V and 15 bases from J, leaving 14 bases between. The germline V gene has CDR1 SGHTA and CDR2 FQGNSA. CDR3 amino acids: CASSSSRLSYF. The CDR3 region has the DNA TGTGCCAGCAGCTCGAGTAGATTATCATATTTT.

The DNA of the CDR3 is TGCGCCAGCACGGAAAGACAGCGTGATCAGCCCCAGCATTTT. It yields the protein CASTERQRDQPQHF. The J gene is TRBJ1-5, the V gene TRBV10-2; TRBD1 is a possible D gene (5 bases). Trimming cost V 7 bases and J 5 bases, with 15 bases left between them. Germline V gene sequence: CDR1 WSHSY, CDR2 SAAADI. CDR3 length: 14 residues.

The V gene is TRBV7-3, the J gene TRBJ1-5; D ambiguous. This CDR3 has 16 amino acids. Trimming removed 2 bases at V and 7 bases at J, with 18 bases between. Germline V gene data show CDR1 as SGHTA and CDR2 as FQGTGA. The CDR3 DNA is TGTGCCAGCAGCTTATCCCCGGGAGGTTTAGGGCAGCCCCAGCATTTT. This gives the protein CASSLSPGGLGQPQHF.

The V call is TRBV3-1 (or the pseudogene TRBV3-2), the J call TRBJ1-2; D is unresolved. Trimming took off 4 bases at V and 4 bases at J, with 13 bases between the two ends. Germline V gene lookup returns CDR1 LGHDT and CDR2 YNNKEL (reference sequence). The CDR3 is 14 amino acids. The CDR3 nucleotides are TGTGCCAGCAGCCCCCCCCAGGATAGCTATGGCTACACCTTC. This gives the protein CASSPPQDSYGYTF.

The chain employs TRBV19 and TRBJ2-3, with 7 bases matching TRBD1. The CDR3 extends over 14 amino acids. The germline V gene encodes CDR1 LNHDA and CDR2 SQIVND (reference sequence). After removal of 7 bases from V and 2 bases from J, the junction contained 6 bases not matched to a gene. CDR3 in amino acids: CASTRTGDTDTQYF. CDR3 DNA sequence: TGTGCCAGTACCAGGACAGGAGACACAGATACGCAGTATTTT.

The CDR3 loop reads CASSEAGLAGVEQFF. CDR3 coding DNA: TGTGCCAGCAGTGAAGCTGGCCTAGCGGGGGTTGAGCAGTTCTTC. The chain couples TRBV2 to TRBJ2-1, with 10 bases lining up with TRBD2. This CDR3 has 15 residues. The germline V gene encodes CDR1 SNHLY and CDR2 FYNNEI. The junction had 5 bases not matched to a gene; V was cut back by 0 bases and J by 9 bases.

The chain has TRBV5-1 and TRBJ2-1, with 9 bases identical to TRBD2. There are 16 residues in the CDR3. In germline, CDR1 is SGHRS, CDR2 YFSETQ. V was pared by 0 bases and J by 10 bases, with 11 bases of the junction left unmatched. CDR3 coding DNA: TGCGCCAGCAGCTTGGCCTCCAGCGGGGGGCCGCTGGAGCAGTTCTTC. Its translation is CASSLASSGGPLEQFF. Variable domain in full (rest from reference TRBV5-1 and TRBJ2-1): KAGVTQTPRYLIKTRGQQVTLSCSPISGHRSVSWYQQTPGQGLQFLFEYFSETQRNKGNFPGRFSGRQFSNSRSEMNVSTLELGDSALYLCASSLASSGGPLEQFFGPGTRLTVL.

The V and J genes are TRBV2 and TRBJ1-2, with 8 positions matching TRBD1. CDR1 is SNHLY, CDR2 FYNNEI, per germline. Losses at the gene ends were 5 bases for V and 7 bases for J; bases not matched to a gene: 6. This CDR3 comprises 13 residues. In DNA, the CDR3 is TGTGCCAGCAGTTCACAGGGGGTTGGTGGCTACACCTTC. Translating gives CASSSQGVGGYTF.

J is TRBJ2-7 and V is TRBV15; 7 bases match TRBD1. Germline V gives CDR1 LNHNV, CDR2 YYDKDF (reference sequence). The CDR3 runs 15 residues. Trimming cost V 0 bases and J 2 bases; bases outside gene matches: 4. DNA of the CDR3: TGTGCCACCAGCAGAGATACAGGGGACGCCTACGAGCAGTACTTC. Protein product: CATSRDTGDAYEQYF.